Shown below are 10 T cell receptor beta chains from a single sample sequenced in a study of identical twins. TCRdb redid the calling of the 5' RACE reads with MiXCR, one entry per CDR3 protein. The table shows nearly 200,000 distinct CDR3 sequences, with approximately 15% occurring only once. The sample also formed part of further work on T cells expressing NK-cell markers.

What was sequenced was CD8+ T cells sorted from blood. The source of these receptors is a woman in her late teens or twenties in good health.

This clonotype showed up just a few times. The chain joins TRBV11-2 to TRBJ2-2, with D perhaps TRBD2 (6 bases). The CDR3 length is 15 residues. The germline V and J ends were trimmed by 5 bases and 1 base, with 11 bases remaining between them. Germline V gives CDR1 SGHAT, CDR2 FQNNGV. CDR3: CASSGGWRNTGELFF. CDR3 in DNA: TGTGCCAGCAGCGGGGGGTGGCGGAACACCGGGGAGCTGTTTTTT.

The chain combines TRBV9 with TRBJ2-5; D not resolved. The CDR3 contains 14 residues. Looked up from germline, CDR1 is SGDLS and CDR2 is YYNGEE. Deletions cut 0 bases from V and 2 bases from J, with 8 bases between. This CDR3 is CASSVAQEQETQYF. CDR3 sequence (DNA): TGTGCCAGCAGCGTAGCCCAGGAACAAGAGACCCAGTACTTC.

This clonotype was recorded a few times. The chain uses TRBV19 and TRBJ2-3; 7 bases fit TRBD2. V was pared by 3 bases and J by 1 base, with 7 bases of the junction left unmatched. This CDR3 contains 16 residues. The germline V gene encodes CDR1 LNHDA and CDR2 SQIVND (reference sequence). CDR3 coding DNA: TGTGCCAGTAGTATTTTCGCCAGCGGGGGCACAGATACGCAGTATTTT. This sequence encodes CASSIFASGGTDTQYF.

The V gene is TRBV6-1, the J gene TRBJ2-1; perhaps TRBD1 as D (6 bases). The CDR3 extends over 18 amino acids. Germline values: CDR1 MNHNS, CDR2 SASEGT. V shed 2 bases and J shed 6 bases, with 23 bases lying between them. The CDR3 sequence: CASSERLHGTYRGNEQFF. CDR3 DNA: TGTGCCAGCAGTGAAAGACTCCACGGGACATATCGGGGCAATGAGCAGTTCTTC.

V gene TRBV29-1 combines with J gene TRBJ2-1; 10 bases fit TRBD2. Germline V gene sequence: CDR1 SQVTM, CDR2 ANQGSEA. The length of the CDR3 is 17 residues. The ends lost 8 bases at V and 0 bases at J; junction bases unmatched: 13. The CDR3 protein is CSPEGLATTSSYNEQFF. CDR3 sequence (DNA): TGCAGCCCAGAGGGACTAGCGACTACGAGCTCCTACAATGAGCAGTTCTTC.

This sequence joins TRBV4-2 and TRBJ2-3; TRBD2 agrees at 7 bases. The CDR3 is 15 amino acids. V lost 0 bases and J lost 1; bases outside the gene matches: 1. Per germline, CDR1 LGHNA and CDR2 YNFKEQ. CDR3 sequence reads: CASSQDLAGTDTQYF. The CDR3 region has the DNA TGTGCCAGCAGCCAAGATCTAGCGGGCACAGATACGCAGTATTTT.

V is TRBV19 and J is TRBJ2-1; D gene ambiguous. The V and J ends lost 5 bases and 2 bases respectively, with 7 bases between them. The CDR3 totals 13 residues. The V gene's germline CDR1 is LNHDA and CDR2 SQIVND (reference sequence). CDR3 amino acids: CASSRSPYNEQFF. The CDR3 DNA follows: TGTGCCAGTAGTCGGTCACCCTACAATGAGCAGTTCTTC.

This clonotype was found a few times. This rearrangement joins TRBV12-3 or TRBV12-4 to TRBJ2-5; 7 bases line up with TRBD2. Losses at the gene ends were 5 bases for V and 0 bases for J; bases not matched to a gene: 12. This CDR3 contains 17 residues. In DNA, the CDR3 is TGTGCCAGCAGTCCAGCTTGGGCCGCGGGGGACCAAGAGACCCAGTACTTC. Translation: CASSPAWAAGDQETQYF.

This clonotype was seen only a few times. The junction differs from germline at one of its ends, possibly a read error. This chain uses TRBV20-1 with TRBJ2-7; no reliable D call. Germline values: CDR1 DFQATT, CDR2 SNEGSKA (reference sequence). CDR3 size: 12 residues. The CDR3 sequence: CSARGNPYDLSF. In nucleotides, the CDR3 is TGCAGTGCTAGAGGAAACCCCTACGATTTGTCCTTC.

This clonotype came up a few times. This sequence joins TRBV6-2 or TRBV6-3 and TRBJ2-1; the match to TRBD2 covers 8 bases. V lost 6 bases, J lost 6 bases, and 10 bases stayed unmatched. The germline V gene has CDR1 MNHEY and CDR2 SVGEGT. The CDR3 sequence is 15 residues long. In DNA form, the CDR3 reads TGTGCCAGCAGCTTAGGTGAGCGGGAGAGCAATGAGCAGTTCTTC. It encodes CASSLGERESNEQFF.